This T cell receptor (beta chain) is drawn from a study of blood T cell repertoires in COVID-19. In the study overall: The cDNA or gDNA used as material had been derived from T cells, B-cell-depleted T cells, or PBMCs.

Enrollment of patients from Seattle took place during active infection, with longitudinal follow-up. Original processing notes: Counts of nucleated cells, estimated from reference gene primer amplification, were obtained. Measured with immunoSEQ multiplex PCR; TCRdb has only the in-frame clones, and not every one. D and trimming come from the DNA, and the V and J calls and clone size come from that table. Altogether roughly 380,000 clones are present, around 91% being singletons, with the ten largest covering 1.5% to 1.7%. The CDR3 covers 15 residues. CDR1 and CDR2 from the germline V gene are MNHEY and SVGAGI. The germline V and J ends were trimmed by 6 bases and 3 bases, with 17 bases remaining between them.

This chain links TRBV6-5 with TRBJ1-2; D remains ambiguous. The sample consisted of peripheral blood. The TCR originated in a woman aged 40 to 50 with COVID-19, enrolled during active disease. The CDR3 nucleotides are TGTGCCAGCAGCGCGAGGTCTGACGGGTACTATGGCTACACCTTC. As protein: CASSARSDGYYGYTF.